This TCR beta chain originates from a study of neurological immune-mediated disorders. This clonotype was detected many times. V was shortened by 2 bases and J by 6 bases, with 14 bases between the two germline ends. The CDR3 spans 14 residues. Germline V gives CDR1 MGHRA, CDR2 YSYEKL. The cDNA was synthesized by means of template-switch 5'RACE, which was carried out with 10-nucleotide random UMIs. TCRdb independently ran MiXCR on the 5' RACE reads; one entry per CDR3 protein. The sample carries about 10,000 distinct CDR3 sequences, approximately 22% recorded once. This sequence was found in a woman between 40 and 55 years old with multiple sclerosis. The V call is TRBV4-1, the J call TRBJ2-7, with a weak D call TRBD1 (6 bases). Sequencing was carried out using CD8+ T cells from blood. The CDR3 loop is CASSQKEGVGEQYF. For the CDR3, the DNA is TGCGCCAGCAGCCAAAAAGAGGGGGTCGGCGAGCAGTACTTC.